One sample yielded the 11 T cell receptor beta chains listed below, sequenced in a study of T cells in Graves' hyperthyroidism and ophthalmopathy (dated by TCRdb to the late 2010s). Libraries were prepared through multiplex PCR. The sequencing machine was an Illumina HiSeq 2000. Amplification of TCR beta CDR3 regions was carried out from RNA transcripts. A first-round RT-PCR of the TCR CDR3 used the HTBI primer set with the Qiagen OneStep RT-PCR kit. TCRdb reprocessed the public reads (quality trimming at Q25 with fastp, clone calling with MiXCR) and kept in-frame beta chains. Rows merge per CDR3 protein into single entries with the most common DNA and genes. The sample table records 300,000 to 400,000 distinct CDR3 sequences; around a sixth of these occur just once. Approximately 49% of the sample is held by the ten biggest clonotypes. The sample taken for sequencing was blood. The source of these receptors is a woman between 50 and 59 years old with Graves' hyperthyroidism.

The V and J genes are TRBV6-1 and TRBJ2-5; no clear D gene. This CDR3 has 14 residues. Germline values: CDR1 MNHNS, CDR2 SASEGT. With 0 bases removed from V and 1 base from J, the gap between germline ends came to 6 bases. CDR3 region: CASSEAPGQETQYF. The CDR3 region has the DNA TGTGCCAGCAGTGAAGCCCCGGGCCAAGAGACCCAGTACTTC.

This chain uses TRBV10-2 with TRBJ2-7, with TRBD1 matching 8 bases. This CDR3 has 14 amino acids. CDR1 and CDR2 from the germline V gene are WSHSY and SAAADI. Trimming took 4 bases from V and 5 from J; bases not matched to a gene: 7. The CDR3 sequence is CASSVRDRLDEQYF. CDR3 DNA sequence: TGCGCCAGCAGTGTACGGGACAGGCTGGACGAGCAGTACTTC.

Details on this clonotype: A much larger clone lies one base from this, so it may be a read error. The CDR3 is CAWGNRASTAFF. As DNA, the CDR3 is TGTGCCTGGGGTAATAGGGCGAGTACCGCTTTCTTT. This chain links TRBV30 with TRBJ1-1; D call uncertain. V lost 5 bases and J lost 11, with 18 bases in between. The CDR3 loop spans 12 amino acids. Germline V CDR1 and CDR2: GTSNPN, SVGIG (reference sequence).

This chain joins TRBV7-9 and TRBJ2-5; tentative D call: TRBD2 (5 bases). Germline V gene lookup returns CDR1 SEHNR and CDR2 FQNEAQ (reference sequence). Trimming shortened V by 5 bases and J by 2 bases, and 18 bases separated the two germline ends. CDR3 length: 16 residues. The CDR3 region is CASSQRDSPGQETQYF. For the CDR3, the DNA is TGTGCCAGCAGCCAGAGGGATAGCCCCGGTCAAGAGACCCAGTACTTC.

This clonotype appeared a few times. The rearrangement links TRBV11-2 to TRBJ2-2, with 9 bases lining up with TRBD2. CDR1 and CDR2 (germline): SGHAT, FQNNGV. J gave up 4 bases and V 8 bases, and 8 bases lay outside the gene matches. CDR3 length: 15 residues. CDR3 amino acids: CASCRGGAGTGELFF. The CDR3 DNA is TGTGCCAGCTGCCGCGGGGGGGCGGGCACCGGGGAGCTGTTTTTT.

This clonotype was counted at least ten times. This chain joins TRBV12-3 or TRBV12-4 and TRBJ1-4, with a tentative D call TRBD1 (5 bases). The ends were cut back, 3 bases at V and 8 bases at J, with 13 bases in the middle. The CDR3 is 14 amino acids. CDR3 bases: TGTGCCAGCAGTTTGACTCAGGGCGGGGAAAAACTGTTTTTT. As protein: CASSLTQGGEKLFF.

V and J are TRBV6-2 or TRBV6-3 and TRBJ2-2; the D is unclear. The germline V gene encodes CDR1 MNHEY and CDR2 SVGEGT. The CDR3 covers 12 residues. Trimming stripped 5 bases from V and 5 bases from J, with 6 bases between. The CDR3 coding sequence is TGTGCCAGCAGTCATTATACCGGGGAGCTGTTTTTT. Its translation is CASSHYTGELFF.

Many counts were recorded for this clonotype. The chain has TRBV3-1 and TRBJ2-5; TRBD1 might be the D (6 bases). The CDR3 extends over 12 amino acids. Trimming took 1 base from V and 10 from J, leaving 10 bases between them. Per germline, CDR1 LGHDT and CDR2 YNNKEL (reference sequence). CDR3 amino acids: CASSQGQGGQYF. In DNA, the CDR3 is TGTGCCAGCAGCCAAGGGCAAGGGGGCCAGTACTTC.

The chain uses TRBV7-9 and TRBJ2-7, with 7 bases fitting TRBD1. The length of the CDR3 is 14 residues. Trimming took 1 base from V and 4 from J; bases not matched to a gene: 4. Per the germline V gene, CDR1 is SEHNR and CDR2 is FQNEAQ (reference sequence). Here the CDR3 DNA reads TGTGCCAGCAGCTTAGGACAGGGTGGGTACGAGCAGTACGTC. It yields the protein CASSLGQGGYEQYV.

Ten or more counts support this clonotype. The chain employs TRBV3-1 and TRBJ1-6, with unresolved D. Germline CDR1 and CDR2: LGHDT and YNNKEL (reference sequence). V gave up 0 bases and J gave up 14 bases, with 11 bases separating them. The CDR3 spans 13 residues. CDR3 sequence: CASSQDSTFALHF. In nucleotides, the CDR3 is TGTGCCAGCAGCCAAGACTCCACTTTCGCCCTCCACTTT.

The gene calls are TRBV27 and TRBJ2-3; 11 bases agree with TRBD2. The CDR3 loop spans 15 amino acids. V was pared by 5 bases and J by 6 bases, with 7 bases of the junction left unmatched. Germline CDR1 reads MNHEY; CDR2 reads SMNVEV (reference sequence). Here the CDR3 reads CASSELLAGDDTQYF. The DNA of the CDR3 is TGTGCCAGCAGTGAGTTACTAGCGGGGGACGATACGCAGTATTTT.